The TCR beta chain under discussion was sequenced for a study of shared clonotypes between healthy human individuals. About the study: A donor's plate count was three for CD4 naive and three for CD4 memory; CD8 naive had two and CD8 memory one.

Within Nashville, Tennessee resided all donors, each a Caucasian adult. This CDR3 is built from 12 residues. Trimming left V 5 bases short and J 10 bases short, with 12 bases between. CDR1 is SGHAT, CDR2 FQNNGV, per germline. Deep level was the assay's run setting. The table came from immunoSEQ multiplex PCR; TCRdb's copy has only in-frame clones and leaves some out. The sample includes some 500,000 clones, 95% to 96% of them seen just once. The chain recombines TRBV11-2 with TRBJ2-1; maybe TRBD2 (5 bases). This TCR came from a woman in her 30s in good health. The specimen was naive CD4+ T cells sorted from blood. This sample's subset: CD45RA+ positively selected. The DNA for the CDR3 is TGTGCCAGCAGCCCAACTAGGTTCGAGCAGTTCTTC. This sequence encodes CASSPTRFEQFF.